This TCR beta chain was documented in a study of T-cell reconstitution after alpha-beta-depleted transplantation in children. Unique molecular identifiers were used in preparing the TCRbeta library. TCRdb redid the calling of the PCR reads with MiXCR, one entry per CDR3 protein. The sample consists of hundreds of thousands of distinct CDR3 sequences, roughly 15% of them appearing once. V was clipped by 6 bases and J by 5 bases, with 19 bases between them. The CDR3 runs 16 residues. The rearrangement uses TRBV12-3 or TRBV12-4 and TRBJ2-2; tentatively, D is TRBD2 (6 bases). Sample: PBMCs from the stem cell graft donor, taken from the stem cell graft. The clonotype was recovered from a human donor who donated a stem cell graft to a child with acute myeloid leukemia. The CDR3 nucleotides read TGTGCCAGCAGACCTATCTCGGGGGTAGCTACCGGGGAGCTGTTTTTT. Protein: CASRPISGVATGELFF.